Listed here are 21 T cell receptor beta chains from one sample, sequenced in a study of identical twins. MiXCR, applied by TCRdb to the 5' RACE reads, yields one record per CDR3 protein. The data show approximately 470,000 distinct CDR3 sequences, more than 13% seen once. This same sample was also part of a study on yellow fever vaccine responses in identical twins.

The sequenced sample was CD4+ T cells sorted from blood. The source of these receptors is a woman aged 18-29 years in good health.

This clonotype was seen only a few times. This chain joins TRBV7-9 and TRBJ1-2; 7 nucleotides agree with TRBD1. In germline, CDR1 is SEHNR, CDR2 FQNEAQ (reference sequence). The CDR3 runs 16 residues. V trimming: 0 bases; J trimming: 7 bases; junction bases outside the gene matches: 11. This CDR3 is CASSLATPGGIGGYTF. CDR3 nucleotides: TGTGCCAGCAGCTTAGCGACCCCAGGGGGTATTGGTGGCTACACCTTC.

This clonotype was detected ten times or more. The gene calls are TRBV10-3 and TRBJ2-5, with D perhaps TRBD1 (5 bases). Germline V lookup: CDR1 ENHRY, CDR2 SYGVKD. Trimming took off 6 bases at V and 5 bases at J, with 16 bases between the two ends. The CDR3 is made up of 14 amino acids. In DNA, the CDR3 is TGTGCCATCAGCGATTTAGGGGCAGGGGAGACCCAGTACTTC. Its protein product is CAISDLGAGETQYF.

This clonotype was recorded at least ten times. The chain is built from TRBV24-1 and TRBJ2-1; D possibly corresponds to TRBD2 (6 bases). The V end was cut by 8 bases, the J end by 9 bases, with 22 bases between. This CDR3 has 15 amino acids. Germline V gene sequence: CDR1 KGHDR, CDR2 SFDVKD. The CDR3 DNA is TGTGCCACCACGCAGGGAACGGGAGTTGAGGGTGAGCAGTTCTTC. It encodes CATTQGTGVEGEQFF.

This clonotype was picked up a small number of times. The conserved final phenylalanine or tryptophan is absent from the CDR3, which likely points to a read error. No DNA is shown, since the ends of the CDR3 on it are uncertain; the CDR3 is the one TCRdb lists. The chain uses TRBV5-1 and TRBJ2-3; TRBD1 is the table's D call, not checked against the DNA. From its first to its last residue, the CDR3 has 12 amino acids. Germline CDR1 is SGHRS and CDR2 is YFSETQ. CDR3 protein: CASSSLELQGQG.

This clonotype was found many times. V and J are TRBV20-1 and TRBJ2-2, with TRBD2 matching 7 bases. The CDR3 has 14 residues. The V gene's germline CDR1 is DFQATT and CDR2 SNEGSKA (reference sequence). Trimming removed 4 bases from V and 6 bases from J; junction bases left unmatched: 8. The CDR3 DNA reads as TGCAGTGCTACTCCGGGAGGCTCGTCCGGGGAGCTGTTTTTT. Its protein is CSATPGGSSGELFF.

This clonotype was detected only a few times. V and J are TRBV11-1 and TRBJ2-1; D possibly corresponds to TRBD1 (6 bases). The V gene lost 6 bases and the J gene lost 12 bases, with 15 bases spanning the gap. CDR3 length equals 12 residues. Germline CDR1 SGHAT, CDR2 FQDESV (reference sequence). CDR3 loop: CASSQQGLRQFF. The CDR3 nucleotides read TGTGCCAGCAGTCAACAGGGTTTACGGCAGTTCTTC.

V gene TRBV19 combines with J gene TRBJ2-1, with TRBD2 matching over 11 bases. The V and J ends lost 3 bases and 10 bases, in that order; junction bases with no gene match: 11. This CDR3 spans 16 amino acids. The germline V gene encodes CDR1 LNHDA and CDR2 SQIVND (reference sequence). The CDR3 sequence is CASSIGRTSGGGEQFF. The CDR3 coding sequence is TGTGCCAGTAGTATTGGCCGTACTAGCGGGGGAGGGGAGCAGTTCTTC.

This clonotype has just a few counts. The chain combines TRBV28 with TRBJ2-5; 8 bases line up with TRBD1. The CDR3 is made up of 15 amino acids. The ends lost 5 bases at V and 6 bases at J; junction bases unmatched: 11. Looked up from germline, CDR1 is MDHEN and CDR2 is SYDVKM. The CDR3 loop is CASSETGVGRKTQYF. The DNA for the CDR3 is TGTGCCAGCAGTGAGACAGGGGTCGGGCGAAAGACCCAGTACTTC.

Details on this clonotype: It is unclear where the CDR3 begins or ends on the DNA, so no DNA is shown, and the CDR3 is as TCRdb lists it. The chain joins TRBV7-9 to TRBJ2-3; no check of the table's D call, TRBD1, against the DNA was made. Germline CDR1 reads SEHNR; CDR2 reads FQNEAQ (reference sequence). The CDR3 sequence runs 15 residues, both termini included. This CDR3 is CASSSSGQGTDTQYF.

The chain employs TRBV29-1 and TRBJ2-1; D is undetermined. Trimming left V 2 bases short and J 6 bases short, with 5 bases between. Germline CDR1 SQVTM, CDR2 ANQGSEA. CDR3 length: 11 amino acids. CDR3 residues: CSVEPGNEQFF. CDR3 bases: TGCAGCGTTGAACCGGGCAATGAGCAGTTCTTC.

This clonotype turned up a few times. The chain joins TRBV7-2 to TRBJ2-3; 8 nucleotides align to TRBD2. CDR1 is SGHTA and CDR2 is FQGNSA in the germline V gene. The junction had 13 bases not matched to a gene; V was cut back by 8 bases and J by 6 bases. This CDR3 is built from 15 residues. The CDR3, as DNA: TGTGCCAGCGGGAAGACTAGCGTGCCCCCCGATACGCAGTATTTT. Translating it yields CASGKTSVPPDTQYF.

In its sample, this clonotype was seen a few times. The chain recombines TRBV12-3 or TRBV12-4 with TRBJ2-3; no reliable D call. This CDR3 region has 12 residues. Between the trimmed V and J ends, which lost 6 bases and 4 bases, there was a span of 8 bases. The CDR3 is CASSRESDTQYF. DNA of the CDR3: TGTGCCAGCAGCCGCGAATCAGATACGCAGTATTTT.

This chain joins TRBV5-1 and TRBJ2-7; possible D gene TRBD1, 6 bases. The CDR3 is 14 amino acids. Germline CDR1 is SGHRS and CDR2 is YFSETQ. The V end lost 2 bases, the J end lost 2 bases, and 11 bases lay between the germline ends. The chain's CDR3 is CASSLLTGPYEQYF. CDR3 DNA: TGCGCCAGCAGCTTATTGACAGGCCCCTACGAGCAGTACTTC.

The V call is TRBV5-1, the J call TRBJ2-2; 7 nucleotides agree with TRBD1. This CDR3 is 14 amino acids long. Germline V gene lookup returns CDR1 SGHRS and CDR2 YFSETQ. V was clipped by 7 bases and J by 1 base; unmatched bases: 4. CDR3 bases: TGCGCCAGCGGGTGGACAGGGAACACCGGGGAGCTGTTTTTT. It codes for CASGWTGNTGELFF.

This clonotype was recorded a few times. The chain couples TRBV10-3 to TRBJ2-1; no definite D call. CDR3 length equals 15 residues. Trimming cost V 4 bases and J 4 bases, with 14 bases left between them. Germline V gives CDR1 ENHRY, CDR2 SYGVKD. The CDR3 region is CAISAGGNFYNEQFF. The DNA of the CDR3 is TGTGCCATCAGTGCGGGTGGGAACTTTTACAATGAGCAGTTCTTC.

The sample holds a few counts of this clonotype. CDR3 sequence (DNA): TGCAGTGCTAGCCTCGGACATATTAATGAGCAGTTCTTC. As protein: CSASLGHINEQFF. This chain links TRBV20-1 with TRBJ2-1; possibly TRBD1 for D (5 bases). The CDR3 runs 13 residues. Per germline, CDR1 DFQATT and CDR2 SNEGSKA (reference sequence). V gave up 3 bases and J gave up 7 bases, with 13 bases separating them.

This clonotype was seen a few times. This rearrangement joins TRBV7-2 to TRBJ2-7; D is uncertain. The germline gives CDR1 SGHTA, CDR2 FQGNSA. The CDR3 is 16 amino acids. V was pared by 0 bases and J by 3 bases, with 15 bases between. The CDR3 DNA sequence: TGTGCCAGCAGCTTAGCAGGTTCTGGGAACTACTACGAGCAGTACTTC. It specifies CASSLAGSGNYYEQYF.

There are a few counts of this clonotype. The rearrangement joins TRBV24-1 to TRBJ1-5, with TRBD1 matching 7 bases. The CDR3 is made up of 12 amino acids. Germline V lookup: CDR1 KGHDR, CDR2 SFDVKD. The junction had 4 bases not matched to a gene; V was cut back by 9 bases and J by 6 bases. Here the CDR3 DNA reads TGTGCCACCCCTGACAGGGTTCAGCCCCAGCATTTT. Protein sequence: CATPDRVQPQHF.

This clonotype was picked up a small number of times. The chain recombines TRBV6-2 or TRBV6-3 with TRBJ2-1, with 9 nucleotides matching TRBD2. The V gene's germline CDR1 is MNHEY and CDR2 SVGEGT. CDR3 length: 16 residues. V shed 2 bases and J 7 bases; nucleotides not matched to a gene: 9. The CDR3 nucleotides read TGTGCCAGCAGTTACCTAGCGGGAAGTTCCTCAAATGAGCAGTTCTTC. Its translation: CASSYLAGSSSNEQFF.

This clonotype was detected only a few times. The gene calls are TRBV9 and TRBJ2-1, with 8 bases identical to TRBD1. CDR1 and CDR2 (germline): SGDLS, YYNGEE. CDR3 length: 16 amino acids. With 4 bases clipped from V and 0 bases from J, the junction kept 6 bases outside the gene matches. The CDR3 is CASSPRTGYSYNEQFF. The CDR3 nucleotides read TGTGCCAGCAGCCCCCGGACAGGGTACTCCTACAATGAGCAGTTCTTC.

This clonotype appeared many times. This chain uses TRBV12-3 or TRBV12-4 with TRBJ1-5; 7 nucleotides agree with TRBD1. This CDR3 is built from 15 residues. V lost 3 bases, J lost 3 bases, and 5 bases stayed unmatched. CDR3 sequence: CASSLRKGANQPQHF. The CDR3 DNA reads TGTGCCAGCAGTTTGCGAAAGGGGGCCAATCAGCCCCAGCATTTT.